Following are 4 T cell receptor beta chains from one sample sequenced in a study of cytomegalovirus exposure and HLA in healthy donors. It was with 60 Vbeta and 13 Jbeta primers that the PCR ran. Using immunoSEQ multiplex PCR, the repertoire was profiled, and TCRdb retains in-frame clones only, with some absent. The sample has around 170,000 clones, roughly 83% seen once. The material sequenced was PBMCs. Every receptor here comes from a boy aged 2-15 years in good health and CMV-seronegative.

This chain joins TRBV19 and TRBJ1-2; D is unresolved. CDR1 and CDR2 (germline): LNHDA, SQIVND (reference sequence). V dropped 3 bases and J dropped 3 bases, with 14 bases sitting between them. The CDR3 is 15 amino acids. In nucleotides, the CDR3 is TGTGCCAGTAGTATCTGGGGAGAAAAGTACTATGGCTACACCTTC. Translated, it gives CASSIWGEKYYGYTF.

The chain carries TRBV5-1 and TRBJ1-1; possibly TRBD1 for D (6 bases). This CDR3 contains 14 residues. The V end was cut by 3 bases, the J end by 7 bases, with 16 bases between. Germline V gene data show CDR1 as SGHRS and CDR2 as YFSETQ. The CDR3 nucleotides read TGCGCCAGCAGCTCCGGGACACCCGGCTTTGAAGCTTTCTTT. Its translation: CASSSGTPGFEAFF.

The rearrangement joins TRBV7-9 to TRBJ2-7; TRBD1 agrees at 8 bases. Germline CDR1 reads SEHNR; CDR2 reads FQNEAQ (reference sequence). The CDR3 covers 14 residues. The ends lost 5 bases at V and 3 bases at J; junction bases unmatched: 6. CDR3 region: CASSPGGQGYEQYF. In DNA, the CDR3 is TGTGCCAGCAGCCCAGGGGGCCAGGGCTACGAGCAGTACTTC.

The chain has TRBV5-1 and TRBJ2-1; no reliable D call. The germline CDR1 and CDR2 sequences are SGHRS and YFSETQ. This CDR3 comprises 14 residues. Trimming cost V 4 bases and J 3 bases, with 11 bases left between them. DNA for the CDR3: TGCGCCAGCAGCCTCAGGCCGAGCTACAATGAGCAGTTCTTC. It is translated as CASSLRPSYNEQFF.